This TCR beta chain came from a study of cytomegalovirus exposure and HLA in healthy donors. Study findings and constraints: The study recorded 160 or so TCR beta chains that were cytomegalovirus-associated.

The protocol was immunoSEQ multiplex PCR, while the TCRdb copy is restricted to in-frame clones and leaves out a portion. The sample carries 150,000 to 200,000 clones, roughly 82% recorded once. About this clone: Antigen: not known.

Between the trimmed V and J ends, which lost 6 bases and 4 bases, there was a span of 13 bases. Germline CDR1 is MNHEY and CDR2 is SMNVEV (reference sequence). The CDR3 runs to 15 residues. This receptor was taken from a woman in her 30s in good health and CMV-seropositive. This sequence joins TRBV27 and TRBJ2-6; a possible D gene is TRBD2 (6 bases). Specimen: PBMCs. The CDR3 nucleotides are TGTGCCAGCAGCTTTGGAGGGCGCGGGGCCAACGTCCTGACTTTC. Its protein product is CASSFGGRGANVLTF. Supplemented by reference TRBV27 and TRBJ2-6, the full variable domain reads EAQVTQNPRYLITVTGKKLTVTCSQNMNHEYMSWYRQDPGLGLRQIYYSMNVEVTDKGDVPEGYKVSRKEKRNFPLILESPSPNQTSLYFCASSFGGRGANVLTFGAGSRLTVL.